These 2 T cell receptor beta chains were sequenced from one sample in a study of blood T cell repertoires in COVID-19. TCRdb's table, derived via immunoSEQ multiplex PCR, lists solely in-frame clones and lacks some. The sample records about 250,000 clones, about 90% being singletons. The sequenced material came from peripheral blood. These receptors all stem from a man younger than 30 with active or convalescent COVID-19.

The CDR3 DNA follows: TGCGCCAGCAGCGTCCAGGGGGGCGGGATCGCATTGGGGGAGCAGTACTTC. It yields the protein CASSVQGGGIALGEQYF. The chain employs TRBV5-1 and TRBJ2-7, with a possible D match to TRBD1 (7 bases). Trimming shortened V by 4 bases and J by 7 bases, and 27 bases separated the two germline ends. This CDR3 has 17 amino acids. Germline loops: CDR1 SGHRS, CDR2 YFSETQ.

In nucleotides, the CDR3 is TGTGCCAGCAGCCTCCTGACAGGGGATTTGATTAGAGGTGAAAAACTGTTTTTT. This gives the protein CASSLLTGDLIRGEKLFF. The chain recombines TRBV14 with TRBJ1-4; TRBD1 matches at 8 bases. J gave up 7 bases and V 4 bases, and 17 bases lay outside the gene matches. The CDR3 loop spans 18 amino acids. Germline CDR1 and CDR2: SGHDN and FVKESK.